The clone carrying this TCR beta chain was counted between two and nine times. Antigen: not known. These data come from a study of cytomegalovirus exposure and HLA in healthy donors. Study-wide findings and caveats: A few chains linked to CMV were shown in vitro to be specific for CMV antigens. Exclusion applied to some V segments, including TRBV6-2 and TRBV6-3, as they were indistinguishable.

Despite likely unrecorded immune exposures, the donors were nominally healthy at the time of sampling. The CDR3 runs to 14 residues. Trimming removed 3 bases at V and 3 bases at J, with 12 bases between. Germline lookup yields CDR1 LNHDA and CDR2 SQIVND (reference sequence). The PCR employed 60 Vbeta primers together with 13 Jbeta primers. Method: immunoSEQ multiplex PCR; TCRdb's copy keeps in-frame clones and lacks some. The sample shows some 140,000 clones, around 80% of them seen only once. The J gene is TRBJ2-7, the V gene TRBV19; D unclear. The clonotype originates from a man aged 25 to 40 in good health. Sequenced: PBMCs. The CDR3, as DNA: TGTGCCAGTAGTATTTATGAGGATGGCTACGAGCAGTACTTC. Translating gives CASSIYEDGYEQYF.